This T cell receptor (beta chain) was sequenced in a study of tumor-infiltrating lymphocytes in localized non-small cell lung cancer. Regarding the study as a whole: Immunotypes IM1 and IM2 had similar TCR-derived T-cell fractions. Only some patients had TCR sequencing, depending on available tissue.

Note on this clone: Its matching antigen is unknown.

Germline V gene sequence: CDR1 KGHSH, CDR2 LQKENI. V lost 2 bases to trimming and J lost 8 bases, with 11 bases between them. The CDR3 runs 13 residues. Sequencing used immunoSEQ multiplex PCR; TCRdb keeps in-frame clones, though not all of them. The repertoire has about 24,000 clones, approximately 59% of them found once; the top ten carry about 5.8%. The TCR was taken from a human donor with non-small cell lung cancer. Source material: lung tumor tissue. V usage is TRBV18 and J usage is TRBJ2-3; D ambiguous. The CDR3 here is CASSPAAFGTQYF. The CDR3 DNA sequence: TGTGCCAGCTCACCAGCAGCGTTCGGTACGCAGTATTTT. The entire variable domain, with the rest obtained from reference TRBV18 and TRBJ2-3, is as follows: NAGVMQNPRHLVRRRGQEARLRCSPMKGHSHVYWYRQLPEEGLKFMVYLQKENIIDESGMPKERFSAEFPKEGPSILRIQQVVRGDSAAYFCASSPAAFGTQYFGPGTRLTVL.